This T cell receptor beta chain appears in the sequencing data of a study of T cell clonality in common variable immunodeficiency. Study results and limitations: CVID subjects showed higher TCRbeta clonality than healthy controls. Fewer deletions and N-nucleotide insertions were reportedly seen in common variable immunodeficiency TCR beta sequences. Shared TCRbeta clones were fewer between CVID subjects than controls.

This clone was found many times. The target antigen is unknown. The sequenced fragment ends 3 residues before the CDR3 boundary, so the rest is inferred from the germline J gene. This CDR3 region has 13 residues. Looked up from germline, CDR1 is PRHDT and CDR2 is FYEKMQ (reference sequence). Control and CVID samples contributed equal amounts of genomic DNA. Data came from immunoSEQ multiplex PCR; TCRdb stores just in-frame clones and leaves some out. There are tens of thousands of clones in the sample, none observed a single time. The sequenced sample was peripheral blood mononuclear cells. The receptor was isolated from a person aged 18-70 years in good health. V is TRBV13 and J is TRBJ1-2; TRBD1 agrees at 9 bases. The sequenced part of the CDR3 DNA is TGTGCCAGCAGCTTGGGAGGACAGGGGTTT. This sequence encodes CASSLGGQGF. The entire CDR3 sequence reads CASSLGGQGFYTF.